One sample yielded the 9 T cell receptor beta chains listed below, sequenced in a study of Ad26.COV2.S vaccination and SARS-CoV-2 variants. As to treatment: some 19 received Ad26.COV2.S at low or high dose, single or two shots; about five received placebo; per-sample allocation not given. Specimen acquisition occurred on day 63 following the initial vaccine or placebo injection. TCRdb's table, derived via immunoSEQ multiplex PCR, lists solely in-frame clones and lacks some. The data show about 430,000 clones, more than 80% seen once. The source material was peripheral blood, sampled in a trial of Ad26.COV2.S vaccine versus placebo. These receptors all come from a person between 18 and 60 years old who received the Ad26.COV2.S COVID-19 vaccine or a placebo.

The V gene is TRBV30, the J gene TRBJ1-2, with D perhaps TRBD1 (6 bases). Germline V gene data show CDR1 as GTSNPN and CDR2 as SVGIG (reference sequence). CDR3 length: 13 amino acids. The V and J ends lost 0 bases and 4 bases respectively, with 9 bases between them. The CDR3 bases are TGTGCCTGGAGTGTACGGGGGCCCTATGGCTACACCTTC. The encoded protein is CAWSVRGPYGYTF.

This sequence joins TRBV7-9 and TRBJ2-1; D might be TRBD2 (6 bases). CDR1 and CDR2 (germline): SEHNR, FQNEAQ (reference sequence). The CDR3 is 13 amino acids. Trimming pared 6 bases from V and 1 base from J, leaving 7 bases between. In DNA, the CDR3 is TGTGCCAGCAGTGGGAGGTCCTACAATGAGCAGTTCTTC. It yields the protein CASSGRSYNEQFF. The complete variable domain, with remaining parts taken from reference TRBV7-9 and TRBJ2-1, reads DTGVSQNPRHKITKRGQNVTFRCDPISEHNRLYWYRQTLGQGPEFLTYFQNEAQLEKSRLLSDRFSAERPKGSFSTLEIQRTEQGDSAMYLCASSGRSYNEQFFGPGTRLTVL.

The chain joins TRBV4-1 to TRBJ2-5, with 8 positions matching TRBD2. Unmatched junction bases numbered 8, after V lost 3 bases and J lost 5 bases. The CDR3 is 15 amino acids. Germline V gene sequence: CDR1 MGHRA, CDR2 YSYEKL. CDR3 coding DNA: TGCGCCAGCAGCCAGAAGACTAGCGCGTCGGAGACCCAGTACTTC. Amino acids: CASSQKTSASETQYF.

This clone was counted a single time. The J gene is TRBJ2-5, the V gene TRBV25-1; D remains unclear. The CDR3 totals 17 residues. With 4 bases removed from V and 5 bases from J, the gap between germline ends came to 23 bases. Germline CDR1 is MGHDK and CDR2 is SYGVNS. CDR3 bases: TGTGCCAGCAGTGGACATGACGCCCGAAGGGAATTGGAGACCCAGTACTTC. As protein: CASSGHDARRELETQYF.

The chain joins TRBV10-3 to TRBJ2-2; D might be TRBD2 (5 bases). This CDR3 contains 12 residues. Germline loops: CDR1 ENHRY, CDR2 SYGVKD. Trimming cost V 9 bases and J 5 bases, with 10 bases left between them. CDR3 DNA: TGTGCCATTTTTGGAGGTACCGGGGAGCTGTTTTTT. It specifies CAIFGGTGELFF.

The chain employs TRBV10-3 and TRBJ2-7; the match to TRBD2 covers 10 bases. Germline trimming cut 2 bases from V and 1 base from J; bases unmatched to any gene: 5. There are 16 residues in the CDR3. CDR1 is ENHRY and CDR2 is SYGVKD in the germline V gene. The CDR3 spells CAISELVSGRSYEQYF. The CDR3 DNA follows: TGTGCCATCAGTGAGCTGGTTAGCGGGAGGTCCTACGAGCAGTACTTC.

The chain recombines TRBV6-5 with TRBJ2-3; 12 nucleotides match TRBD1. Germline V gives CDR1 MNHEY, CDR2 SVGAGI. V was pared by 6 bases and J by 7 bases, with 8 bases of the junction left unmatched. CDR3 length equals 15 residues. CDR3 sequence reads: CASRTGTGGTNTQYF. In DNA, the CDR3 is TGTGCCAGCAGAACCGGGACAGGGGGCACGAATACGCAGTATTTT.

This clone was recorded only once. V gene TRBV4-3 combines with J gene TRBJ2-1; no firm D call. Trimming pared 0 bases from V and 7 bases from J, leaving 10 bases between. Germline V gene sequence: CDR1 LGHNA, CDR2 YSLEER. The CDR3 covers 14 residues. The CDR3, as DNA: TGCGCCAGCAGCCAAGAATCCGGTTGGAATGAGCAGTTCTTC. Translated: CASSQESGWNEQFF.

A single count supports this clone. The chain recombines TRBV4-3 with TRBJ1-6; no definite D call. CDR3 size: 14 residues. From germline, CDR1 is LGHNA and CDR2 YSLEER. V lost 1 base and J lost 9, with 10 bases in between. DNA of the CDR3: TGCGCCAGCAGCCAAGGTTTAGGGTTTTCACCCCTCCACTTT. It codes for CASSQGLGFSPLHF.